This T cell receptor (beta chain) came from a study of T cell repertoires in cytomegalovirus infection. On the study more broadly: Carrying CMV and the relevant HLA type showed in public TCR beta signatures. Findings and limits, study-wide: HLA-C-restricted, CMV-specific TCR beta clonotypes were dominant ex vivo. Carriers of CMV plus the relevant HLA were identified by cumulative public TCR beta family frequency.

This clonotype was picked up many times. The antigen remains undetermined. TCRdb recomputed calls from the reads with MiXCR, one row per CDR3 protein. Of almost 500,000 distinct CDR3 sequences listed, around 11% are singletons. Germline CDR1 and CDR2: MNHNY and SVGAGI (reference sequence). V lost 7 bases to trimming and J lost 7 bases; unmatched junction nucleotides: 11. The CDR3 length is 14 residues. This TCR derives from a human donor in good health (CMV status not recorded). Some clones in this sample may be carry-over from other donors' samples. J is TRBJ2-7 and V is TRBV6-6, with 9 bases aligning to TRBD1. Sequenced: PBMCs. CDR3 residues: CASTPEGQGREQYF. The CDR3 bases are TGTGCCAGCACCCCCGAGGGACAGGGTCGTGAGCAGTACTTC.